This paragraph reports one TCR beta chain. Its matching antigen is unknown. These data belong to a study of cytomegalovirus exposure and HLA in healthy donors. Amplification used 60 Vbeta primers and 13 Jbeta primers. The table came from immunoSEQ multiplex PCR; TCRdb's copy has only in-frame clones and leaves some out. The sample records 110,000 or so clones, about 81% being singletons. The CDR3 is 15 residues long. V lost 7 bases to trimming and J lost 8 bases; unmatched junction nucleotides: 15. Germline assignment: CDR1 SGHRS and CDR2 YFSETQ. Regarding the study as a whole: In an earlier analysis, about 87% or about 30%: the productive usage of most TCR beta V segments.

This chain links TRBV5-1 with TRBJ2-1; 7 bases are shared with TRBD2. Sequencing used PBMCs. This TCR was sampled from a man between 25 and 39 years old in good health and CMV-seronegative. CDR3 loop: CASRAGLGSVDEQFF. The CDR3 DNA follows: TGCGCCAGCCGGGCAGGACTAGGGAGCGTAGATGAGCAGTTCTTC. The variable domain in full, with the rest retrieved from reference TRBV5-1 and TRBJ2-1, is KAGVTQTPRYLIKTRGQQVTLSCSPISGHRSVSWYQQTPGQGLQFLFEYFSETQRNKGNFPGRFSGRQFSNSRSEMNVSTLELGDSALYLCASRAGLGSVDEQFFGPGTRLTVL.